This TCR beta chain originates from a study of T cell responses to AZD1222 COVID-19 vaccine. Overall study results and limits: Repertoires in all cases were sampled only once the peak T cell response had passed. Elevations in Spike-specific TCR breadth and depth followed administration of two AZD1222 doses. The study reported that nearly half of spike-specific TCRs target unmutated variant regions.

Analyses pooled second doses at about 4 or about 12 weeks. The data were produced by immunoSEQ multiplex PCR, yet TCRdb's version contains in-frame clones alone and is incomplete. The sample holds about 94,000 clones, 85% to 90% seen once. On this clone itself: Its matching antigen is unknown.

Germline loops: CDR1 SNHLY, CDR2 FYNNEI. The CDR3 runs 14 residues. Trimming removed 4 bases at V and 0 bases at J, with 10 bases between. The chain is built from TRBV2 and TRBJ2-7; D may be TRBD1 or TRBD2 (5 bases each). The clonotype was recovered from an adult who received the AZD1222 COVID-19 vaccine. The sequences come from peripheral blood, collected 28 days after the second AZD1222 dose. This CDR3 is CASSARDPSYEQYF. The CDR3 DNA reads as TGTGCCAGCAGTGCCCGGGACCCCTCCTACGAGCAGTACTTC.